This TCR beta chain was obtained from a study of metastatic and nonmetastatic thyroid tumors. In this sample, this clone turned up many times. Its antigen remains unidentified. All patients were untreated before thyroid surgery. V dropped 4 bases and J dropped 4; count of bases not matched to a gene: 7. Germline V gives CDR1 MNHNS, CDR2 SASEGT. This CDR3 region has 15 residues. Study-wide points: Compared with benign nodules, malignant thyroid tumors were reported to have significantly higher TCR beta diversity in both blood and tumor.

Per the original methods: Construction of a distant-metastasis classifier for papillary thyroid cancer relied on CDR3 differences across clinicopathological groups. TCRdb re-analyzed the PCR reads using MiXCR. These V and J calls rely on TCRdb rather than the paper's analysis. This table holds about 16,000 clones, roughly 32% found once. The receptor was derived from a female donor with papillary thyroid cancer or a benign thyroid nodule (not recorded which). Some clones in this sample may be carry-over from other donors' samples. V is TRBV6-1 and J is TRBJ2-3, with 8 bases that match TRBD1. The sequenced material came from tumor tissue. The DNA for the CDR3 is TGTGCCAGCAGTGCACAGGGGGTAAGGTCAGATACGCAGTATTTT. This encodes CASSAQGVRSDTQYF.